These 12 T cell receptor beta chains were all obtained from the same sample, sequenced in a study of OX40 agonist ivuxolimab in advanced cancers. TCRdb's copy holds only in-frame clones and misses some; the assay was immunoSEQ multiplex PCR. The sample gives around 16,000 clones, around 65% of which show up once; around 7.7% is in the top ten. Sequencing used CD4+ or CD8+ T cells sorted from blood, obtained in a trial of the OX40 agonist ivuxolimab. Receptors were obtained from an adult with an advanced solid tumor such as melanoma, head and neck, liver or kidney cancer.

The V gene is TRBV6-5, the J gene TRBJ1-3, with D unresolved. V lost 0 bases and J lost 4, with 4 bases in between. CDR1 is MNHEY and CDR2 is SVGAGI in the germline V gene. This CDR3 is built from 13 residues. CDR3 coding DNA: TGTGCCAGCAGTTACTCGACAGGAAACACCATATATTTT. Translation gives CASSYSTGNTIYF.

This chain joins TRBV6-6 and TRBJ1-3; possible D gene TRBD1, 5 bases. CDR1 is MNHNY and CDR2 is SVGAGI in the germline V gene (reference sequence). The CDR3 sequence is 16 residues long. Trimming shortened V by 2 bases and J by 4 bases, and 15 bases separated the two germline ends. CDR3 DNA sequence: TGTGCCAGCAGTTACGGGGCGGTGTTACCAGGAAACACCATATATTTT. It translates to CASSYGAVLPGNTIYF.

This rearrangement joins TRBV27 to TRBJ1-6; D may be TRBD1 (6 bases). This CDR3 comprises 13 residues. The V and J ends lost 5 bases and 15 bases respectively, with 17 bases between them. Germline CDR1 reads MNHEY; CDR2 reads SMNVEV (reference sequence). CDR3 region: CASSILGHPHLHF. The CDR3, as DNA: TGTGCCAGCAGTATCTTGGGACACCCTCACCTCCACTTT.

The V and J genes are TRBV4-2 and TRBJ1-5, with TRBD1 identical over 9 bases. The trim removed 0 bases at V and 3 bases at J, leaving 9 bases unmatched. This CDR3 has 18 residues. Germline V gives CDR1 LGHNA, CDR2 YNFKEQ. The CDR3 spells CASSQDKQGALLNQPQHF. The DNA of the CDR3 is TGTGCCAGCAGCCAAGATAAACAGGGGGCCCTCCTCAATCAGCCCCAGCATTTT.

This clone was seen just once. The chain is built from TRBV11-2 and TRBJ1-5; perhaps TRBD1 as D (6 bases). Trimming removed 0 bases from V and 6 bases from J, with 12 bases in between. The CDR3 length is 15 residues. Germline V gene data show CDR1 as SGHAT and CDR2 as FQNNGV. The CDR3 region has the DNA TGTGCCAGCAGCTTAGAGGGGGGCCGATCTCAGCCCCAGCATTTT. This encodes CASSLEGGRSQPQHF.

V is TRBV7-9 and J is TRBJ2-7; D not resolved. The CDR3 length is 12 residues. V lost 5 bases, J lost 2 bases, and 7 bases lay in between. CDR1 is SEHNR and CDR2 is FQNEAQ in the germline V gene (reference sequence). The CDR3 DNA reads as TGTGCCAGCAGCGACGGGCCCTACGAGCAGTACTTC. It is translated as CASSDGPYEQYF.

The chain employs TRBV5-6 and TRBJ2-5, with D possibly TRBD2 on 7 matching bases. The CDR3 contains 15 residues. Trimming removed 1 base at V and 5 bases at J, with 15 bases between. Germline V gives CDR1 SGHDT, CDR2 YYEEEE. For the CDR3, the DNA is TGTGCCAGCAGCTTGAGGGGGGGATTCGGGGAGACCCAGTACTTC. Translation: CASSLRGGFGETQYF.

This clone has just one count. The rearrangement joins TRBV19 to TRBJ2-7; weak D call: TRBD2 (6 bases). Germline V gene data show CDR1 as LNHDA and CDR2 as SQIVND (reference sequence). The V end lost 4 bases, the J end lost 2 bases, and 15 bases lay between the germline ends. The CDR3 totals 15 residues. The CDR3 here is CASSTWDSPTYEQYF. CDR3 nucleotide sequence: TGTGCCAGTAGTACCTGGGACTCGCCCACCTACGAGCAGTACTTC.

The rearrangement links TRBV29-1 to TRBJ1-1; D unclear. V was cut by 2 bases and J by 10 bases, with 11 bases left in between. The CDR3 totals 11 residues. Germline V gene data show CDR1 as SQVTM and CDR2 as ANQGSEA. CDR3 DNA: TGCAGCGTTGAATGGCGGAAGTCAGCTTTCTTT. Amino acids: CSVEWRKSAFF.

CDR3 sequence: CASSLATYGTDTQYF. The CDR3 DNA reads as TGTGCCAGCAGCTTAGCCACATACGGCACAGATACGCAGTATTTT. The gene calls are TRBV11-2 and TRBJ2-3, with D unclear. Germline lookup yields CDR1 SGHAT and CDR2 FQNNGV. The CDR3 consists of 15 residues. V was shortened by 1 base and J by 1 base, with 9 bases between the two germline ends.

CDR3 DNA: TGTGCCAGTAGCTGGGGGGGGCCGAACACTGAAGCTTTCTTT. It yields the protein CASSWGGPNTEAFF. The chain links TRBV19 to TRBJ1-1, with a possible D match to TRBD1 (6 bases). V was clipped by 6 bases and J by 1 base, with 12 bases between them. CDR1 and CDR2 from the germline V gene are LNHDA and SQIVND (reference sequence). The CDR3 covers 14 residues.

V gene TRBV19 combines with J gene TRBJ2-1; 8 nucleotides agree with TRBD2. Germline lookup yields CDR1 LNHDA and CDR2 SQIVND (reference sequence). The CDR3 is 16 amino acids. V lost 0 bases, J lost 7 bases, and 8 bases stayed unmatched. The CDR3 loop is CASSIDGSGAGNEQFF. The DNA for the CDR3 is TGTGCCAGTAGTATAGATGGTAGCGGGGCTGGGAATGAGCAGTTCTTC.